This T cell receptor (beta chain) appears in the sequencing data of a study of blood T cell repertoires in COVID-19 (dated by TCRdb to about 2020). With regard to the full study: Samples covering the acute and convalescent phases of COVID-19 were provided by collaborators in the United States, Italy and Spain. The repertoires were released in a freely available public database intended as a resource for research on the immune response to SARS-CoV-2. Sample metadata almost always included a de-identified subject ID, COVID-19 status, age in years and sex. The prospective study material was composed of cDNA or gDNA derived from T cells, B-cell-depleted T cells, or PBMCs. Samples came from the ongoing ImmuneRACE study (first 160 participants) plus 1,254 subjects from 6 global collaborators. The dataset comprised deeply sampled blood TCRbeta repertoires from subjects exposed to, actively infected with, or recovered from COVID-19. Where available, HLA class I and class II types were taken from metadata supplied by the sample provider and were not determined by assay-based typing. Beyond this particular receptor, the publication reports: The quantity of clinical and demographic metadata differed by source and by participant and was supplied without curation.

Enrolling through a virtual design, the prospective study's participants ranged in age from roughly 18 to 89 years and lived across roughly 23 United States geographic areas. Cohort assignment in the prospective study relied on participant-reported clinical history from a screening survey and a study questionnaire. Exposed participants had been in contact, within 2 weeks of entering the study, with a person who had a PCR-confirmed or clinician-diagnosed case of COVID-19. In the prospective study, mobile phlebotomists collected whole blood, serum and a nasopharyngeal or oropharyngeal swab from each participant. Over a roughly 2-month period, participants in the prospective study had the option of providing additional blood draws and questionnaires. Before DNA extraction, blood samples from the prospective study were shipped at room temperature or frozen. Reading from cysteine to phenylalanine, the CDR3 counts 13 amino acids. Of all the DNA, just the CDR3 is kept, 39 bases in frame from base 1. Cut back by 3 bases and 3 bases, the V and J ends lie 11 bases apart. According to the germline V gene (reference sequence), CDR1 reads GTSNPN and CDR2 reads SVGIG.

As regards this clone: The antigen it recognizes is unknown. No base qualities exist here, and no much larger clone lies one base off it.

TCRbeta CDR3 regions were amplified from genomic DNA by means of the immunoSEQ Assay, a bias-controlled multiplex PCR. As for the authors' bioinformatics: The number of nucleated cells in each sample was estimated from the amplification of reference gene primers within the assay. To quantify the absolute abundance of each unique TCRbeta CDR3 rearrangement, sequence reads were collapsed and filtered. For each sample, productive Simpson clonality was calculated as the square root of Simpson's diversity index over productive rearrangements. Imported from immuneACCESS, the table was reduced by TCRdb to in-frame sequences with V and J called. These copies leave out some clones; in studies compared against another copy, an unresolved V gene accounts for under half, and the cause of the remainder is not known. V and J calls and clone size are given by that table; D and trimming were obtained from the DNA. This sample gives 350,000 to 450,000 clones in total; just over 90% of them show up just once. In total, the top ten clones hold roughly 0.86% of the sample.

The chain joins TRBV30 to TRBJ1-1; confidence is insufficient to name the D gene. The clonotype was recovered from a woman aged 40 to 49 who had been exposed to COVID-19. Material for sequencing was PBMCs or T cells enriched from blood (not recorded which). In nucleotide form, the sequence is TGTGCCTGGAGCCCGGGGTTACACACTGAAGCTTTCTTT. Its coded protein is CAWSPGLHTEAFF. Beyond the CDR3, the reference TRBV30 and TRBJ1-1 genes provide the residues; the full variable domain reads: SQTIHQWPATLVQPVGSPLSLECTVEGTSNPNLYWYRQAAGRGLQLLFYSVGIGQISSEVPQNLSASRPQDRQFILSSKKLLLSDSGFYLCAWSPGLHTEAFFGQGTRLTVV.